The 3 T cell receptor beta chains reported below all come from one sample, sequenced in a study of T cell responses to AZD1222 COVID-19 vaccine. Profiling relied on immunoSEQ multiplex PCR, and the TCRdb table lists in-frame clones only, not all of them. The sample yields around 130,000 clones, 70% to 90% seen once. Sequenced material: peripheral blood, taken on day 0 of AZD1222 vaccination. All receptors derive from an adult in good health.

The DNA of the CDR3 is TGTGCCAGCAGTTATTGGGGTGGGAGCATGAACACTGAAGCTTTCTTT. Translating gives CASSYWGGSMNTEAFF. This sequence joins TRBV6-5 and TRBJ1-1, with D uncertain. CDR1 is MNHEY and CDR2 is SVGAGI in the germline V gene. This CDR3 has 16 amino acids. The V and J ends lost 3 bases and 0 bases respectively, with 14 bases between them.

The chain links TRBV3-1 (or the pseudogene TRBV3-2) to TRBJ2-1; D gene uncertain. Germline-derived CDR1 and CDR2 are LGHDT and YNNKEL (reference sequence). With 1 base removed from V and 0 bases from J, the gap between germline ends came to 7 bases. The length of the CDR3 is 15 residues. Written as DNA, the CDR3 is TGTGCCAGCAGCCAAGTTGAAAGCTCCTACAATGAGCAGTTCTTC. It encodes CASSQVESSYNEQFF.

This chain links TRBV6-6 with TRBJ1-2, with no clear D. The CDR3 contains 13 residues. Trimming removed 5 bases at V and 8 bases at J, with 15 bases between. Per the germline V gene, CDR1 is MNHNY and CDR2 is SVGAGI (reference sequence). CDR3 in DNA: TGTGCCAGCAGTCCCCCAAGAGAAGGGGGCTACACCTTC. Residues: CASSPPREGGYTF.